This T cell receptor (beta chain) was recovered during a study of neurological immune-mediated disorders. This clonotype was observed many times. Its antigen is unidentified. Time point meaning: longitudinal time-point 3. Volunteers from a blood bank in Maryland, USA, made up the healthy controls. Libraries used 2 million unsorted PBMCs kept frozen in RNAlater. CDR1 and CDR2 (germline): MDHEN, SYDVKM. CDR3 length: 12 amino acids. V shed 10 bases and J shed 4 bases, with 14 bases lying between them. Study results and limitations: HTLV-1-associated myelopathy showed the most TCR clonal expansion; multiple sclerosis the least, below healthy controls.

The cDNA was synthesized by means of template-switch 5'RACE, which was carried out with 10-nucleotide random UMIs. TCRdb called the 5' RACE reads again in MiXCR, with one record for every CDR3 protein. The sample carries roughly 45,000 distinct CDR3 sequences, about 13% recorded once. Sequencing was carried out using PBMCs. This sequence originates from a young man in good health. V and J are TRBV28 and TRBJ2-7, with D unclear. The CDR3 reads CATSQLNYEQYF. For the CDR3, the DNA is TGTGCCACCTCACAGCTAAATTACGAGCAGTACTTC.